The table lists the clone carrying this TCR beta chain with many counts. The sample comes from a study of T cells in Graves' hyperthyroidism and ophthalmopathy. Germline values: CDR1 SGHTA, CDR2 FQGNSA. This CDR3 has 13 residues. V was shortened by 3 bases and J by 4 bases, with 8 bases between the two germline ends. Amplified TCR beta CDR3 regions derived from RNA transcripts. The TCR CDR3 first-round RT-PCR relied on the HTBI primer set. MiXCR, run by TCRdb on the multiplex PCR reads, gives a single entry per CDR3 protein. The data contain 250,000 to 300,000 distinct CDR3 sequences, more than 15% of them singletons.

Material: blood. This chain uses TRBV7-2 with TRBJ2-3, with no clear D. The source is a woman in her sixties with Graves' ophthalmopathy. The CDR3 nucleotides are TGTGCCAGCAGCTTGGGCATCGCAGATACGCAGTATTTT. Protein: CASSLGIADTQYF.